This T cell receptor beta chain was sequenced in a study of Graves' ophthalmopathy and Graves' hyperthyroidism. Study-level points and caveats: Distinction of ophthalmopathy from stable hyperthyroidism by a 13-signature model reached approximately 90% sensitivity and approximately 80% specificity.

From RNA, the CDR3 regions of TCR beta chains were amplified and sequenced. HTBI-primed first-round RT-PCR preceded second-round multiplex PCR. One entry per CDR3 protein, called by TCRdb with MiXCR from the multiplex PCR reads. This sample has around 600,000 distinct CDR3 sequences, with over 40% found just once. Other autoimmune disease, uncontrolled infection, pregnancy and lactation led to exclusion. This clonotype was detected many times. Its matching antigen is unknown. The germline V gene encodes CDR1 SEHNR and CDR2 FQNEAQ (reference sequence). This CDR3 spans 12 amino acids. Trimming took off 3 bases at V and 4 bases at J, with 6 bases between the two ends.

This clonotype was obtained from an adult man with Graves' ophthalmopathy. The chain employs TRBV7-9 and TRBJ1-1; no reliable D call. Specimen: peripheral blood. The CDR3 sequence: CASSFEGTEAFF. The CDR3, as DNA: TGTGCCAGCAGCTTCGAGGGCACTGAAGCTTTCTTT.